Each of the 24 T cell receptor beta chains below was sequenced from the same sample in a study of OX40 agonist ivuxolimab in advanced cancers. The table came from immunoSEQ multiplex PCR; TCRdb's copy has only in-frame clones and leaves some out. The sample records roughly 70,000 clones, about 83% being singletons. The sequences come from CD4+ or CD8+ T cells sorted from blood, collected in a trial of the OX40 agonist ivuxolimab. These receptors all come from an adult with an advanced solid tumor such as melanoma, head and neck, liver or kidney cancer.

Concerning this clone itself: The sample holds other DNA sequences that translate to the same CDR3. The chain carries TRBV4-3 and TRBJ1-6, with D tentatively TRBD1 (6 bases). V was pared by 0 bases and J by 6 bases, with 9 bases between. Germline CDR1 and CDR2: LGHNA and YSLEER. The CDR3 is made up of 15 amino acids. The DNA for the CDR3 is TGCGCCAGCAGCCAAGAGGGCAGGGGTAATTCACCCCTCCACTTT. Translating gives CASSQEGRGNSPLHF.

This clone was picked up a small number of times. The V and J genes are TRBV25-1 and TRBJ1-1, with D possibly TRBD1 on 5 matching bases. CDR3 length: 15 amino acids. Deletions cut 3 bases from V and 0 bases from J, with 11 bases between. CDR1 and CDR2 (germline): MGHDK, SYGVNS. This CDR3 reads CASSDFQGMNTEAFF. The CDR3 DNA reads as TGTGCCAGCAGTGATTTCCAGGGTATGAACACTGAAGCTTTCTTT.

The chain uses TRBV19 and TRBJ2-1, with 8 bases lining up with TRBD2. Trimming cost V 7 bases and J 7 bases; bases outside gene matches: 12. The CDR3 covers 15 residues. Germline lookup yields CDR1 LNHDA and CDR2 SQIVND (reference sequence). As DNA, the CDR3 is TGTGCCAGTAATGTGGGTGGCAGCGGGGGTAATGAGCAGTTCTTC. This sequence encodes CASNVGGSGGNEQFF.

The rearrangement links TRBV6-5 to TRBJ2-7, with TRBD1 matching over 8 bases. There are 15 residues in the CDR3. CDR1 and CDR2 (germline): MNHEY, SVGAGI. V was pared by 5 bases and J by 2 bases, with 8 bases of the junction left unmatched. The CDR3 DNA sequence: TGTGCCAGCAGTCATGACAGGGGCGCAACCTACGAGCAGTACTTC. Amino acid sequence: CASSHDRGATYEQYF.

The CDR3 sequence: CASSTTGLRSQPQHF. The CDR3 nucleotides read TGTGCCAGCAGCACCACAGGGCTTAGGTCTCAGCCCCAGCATTTT. V gene TRBV7-2 combines with J gene TRBJ1-5, with D perhaps matching TRBD1 (6 bases). V lost 5 bases to trimming and J lost 6 bases, with 17 bases between them. Germline CDR1 is SGHTA and CDR2 is FQGNSA. The CDR3 has 15 amino acids.

This chain uses TRBV6-5 with TRBJ2-3; tentatively, D is TRBD1 (5 bases). The CDR3 runs 14 residues. Germline V CDR1 and CDR2: MNHEY, SVGAGI. V was trimmed by 1 base and J by 1 base, leaving 6 bases between them. CDR3 amino acids: CASSYWTRTDTQYF. The DNA of the CDR3 is TGTGCCAGCAGTTACTGGACACGCACAGATACGCAGTATTTT.

J is TRBJ1-1 and V is TRBV19; D gene unclear. Germline V lookup: CDR1 LNHDA, CDR2 SQIVND (reference sequence). The length of the CDR3 is 17 residues. Trimming removed 3 bases from V and 3 bases from J, with 20 bases in between. This CDR3 reads CASSMDFLGNPYTEAFF. The CDR3, as DNA: TGTGCCAGTAGTATGGATTTTTTGGGAAATCCCTACACTGAAGCTTTCTTT.

The chain carries TRBV15 and TRBJ1-4; D remains ambiguous. Looked up from germline, CDR1 is LNHNV and CDR2 is YYDKDF (reference sequence). The V gene lost 2 bases and the J gene lost 7 bases, with 5 bases spanning the gap. The CDR3 length is 12 residues. The CDR3 is CATSRIGEKLFF. The CDR3 coding sequence is TGTGCCACCAGCAGAATTGGTGAAAAACTGTTTTTT.

This clone was detected a few times. The chain links TRBV18 to TRBJ2-3; maybe TRBD2 (5 bases). V dropped 6 bases and J dropped 5 bases, with 12 bases sitting between them. Germline values: CDR1 KGHSH, CDR2 LQKENI. The CDR3 sequence is 13 residues long. CDR3 amino acids: CASSPGSGDTQYF. The DNA for the CDR3 is TGTGCCAGCTCTCCGGGGTCGGGAGATACGCAGTATTTT.

This clone occurred once. The DNA for the CDR3 is TGTGCCAGCTCACAATCTGGATCACATCCAGCTTTCTTT. Translating it yields CASSQSGSHPAFF. The chain combines TRBV18 with TRBJ1-1; D unclear. Germline values: CDR1 KGHSH, CDR2 LQKENI. CDR3 length: 13 residues. V dropped 4 bases and J dropped 10 bases, with 16 bases sitting between them.

The chain carries TRBV5-1 and TRBJ2-5; 14 positions match TRBD2. V shed 3 bases and J 4 bases; nucleotides not matched to a gene: 5. CDR1 SGHRS and CDR2 YFSETQ come from the germline V gene. CDR3 length equals 16 residues. The CDR3: CASSSGLAGGGETQYF. The CDR3 DNA reads as TGCGCCAGCAGCTCCGGACTAGCGGGGGGCGGAGAGACCCAGTACTTC.

The rearrangement links TRBV6-5 to TRBJ1-2; tentative D call: TRBD1 (6 bases). Germline V gives CDR1 MNHEY, CDR2 SVGAGI. CDR3 length equals 13 residues. V lost 6 bases and J 8 bases, leaving 16 bases between the germline ends. The CDR3 region is CASSPGGGRGYTF. CDR3 nucleotides: TGTGCCAGCAGCCCGGGAGGGGGTCGAGGCTACACCTTC.

V and J are TRBV29-1 and TRBJ2-7; 7 bases match TRBD1. The CDR3 sequence is 13 residues long. The trim removed 6 bases at V and 6 bases at J, leaving 11 bases unmatched. CDR1 and CDR2 (germline): SQVTM, ANQGSEA. CDR3 nucleotide sequence: TGCAGCGTGCGGACAGGCCCGATGGCCGAGCAGTACTTC. This gives the protein CSVRTGPMAEQYF.

The V and J genes are TRBV7-9 and TRBJ1-1, with unresolved D. This CDR3 is built from 13 residues. V lost 0 bases to trimming and J lost 1 base, with 3 bases between them. Germline V lookup: CDR1 SEHNR, CDR2 FQNEAQ (reference sequence). CDR3 protein: CASSLAGNTEAFF. The CDR3 nucleotides are TGTGCCAGCAGCTTAGCGGGGAACACTGAAGCTTTCTTT.

This clone occurred once. The genes are TRBV19 and TRBJ1-5, with D unresolved. Germline lookup yields CDR1 LNHDA and CDR2 SQIVND (reference sequence). The V and J ends lost 2 bases and 0 bases respectively, with 8 bases between them. The CDR3 length is 15 residues. CDR3 protein: CASSILVDSNQPQHF. The CDR3 nucleotides are TGTGCCAGTAGTATACTCGTAGATAGCAATCAGCCCCAGCATTTT.

This chain links TRBV6-5 with TRBJ2-3, with 10 positions matching TRBD1. Per the germline V gene, CDR1 is MNHEY and CDR2 is SVGAGI. The J segment lost 5 bases and the V segment lost 6 bases, leaving 5 bases of the junction unmatched. The CDR3 has 14 residues. DNA for the CDR3: TGTGCCAGCAGCGACAGGGGGCTTGTAGATACGCAGTATTTT. Encoded protein: CASSDRGLVDTQYF.

This clone was seen a few times. This chain links TRBV6-5 with TRBJ2-7; weak D call: TRBD2 (5 bases). The germline V gene encodes CDR1 MNHEY and CDR2 SVGAGI. Trimming pared 2 bases from V and 6 bases from J, leaving 17 bases between. This CDR3 region has 15 residues. The CDR3 spells CASSYAPGSVSEQYF. The CDR3 DNA reads TGTGCCAGCAGTTACGCCCCGGGGTCCGTAAGCGAGCAGTACTTC.

This rearrangement joins TRBV6-5 to TRBJ1-1; weak D call: TRBD1 (5 bases). The CDR3 length is 15 residues. Germline CDR1 and CDR2: MNHEY and SVGAGI. Trimming removed 7 bases from V and 1 base from J, with 16 bases in between. CDR3 sequence reads: CASTDPGRWNTEAFF. CDR3 bases: TGTGCCAGCACTGACCCGGGACGATGGAACACTGAAGCTTTCTTT.

This clone was found a few times. This sequence joins TRBV2 and TRBJ2-3, with TRBD1 as a possible D gene (5 bases). This CDR3 spans 15 amino acids. The V end lost 5 bases, the J end lost 1 base, and 13 bases lay between the germline ends. The V gene's germline CDR1 is SNHLY and CDR2 FYNNEI. The CDR3 DNA reads as TGTGCCAGCAGTCCCCAGGGTAGGGGCACAGATACGCAGTATTTT. This translates into CASSPQGRGTDTQYF. The full variable domain, rest sourced from reference TRBV2 and TRBJ2-3, is EPEVTQTPSHQVTQMGQEVILRCVPISNHLYFYWYRQILGQKVEFLVSFYNNEISEKSEIFDDQFSVERPDGSNFTLKIRSTKLEDSAMYFCASSPQGRGTDTQYFGPGTRLTVL.

The chain links TRBV7-2 to TRBJ1-2; no clear D. The length of the CDR3 is 16 residues. Trimming removed 4 bases from V and 7 bases from J, with 22 bases in between. The germline V gene has CDR1 SGHTA and CDR2 FQGNSA. CDR3 nucleotide sequence: TGTGCCAGCAGCTCCACATACTATATTCAGGACGGTGGCTACACCTTC. It is translated as CASSSTYYIQDGGYTF.

This clone came up once. The J gene is TRBJ2-3, the V gene TRBV2; weak D call: TRBD2 (6 bases). From germline, CDR1 is SNHLY and CDR2 FYNNEI. The V and J ends lost 0 bases and 5 bases respectively, with 12 bases between them. CDR3 length: 15 residues. CDR3 amino acids: CASSEALLEGDTQYF. The CDR3 bases are TGTGCCAGCAGTGAAGCCCTCTTGGAGGGAGATACGCAGTATTTT.

CDR3 residues: CASSWGQGDYIGTEAFF. Written as DNA, the CDR3 is TGCGCCAGCAGCTGGGGACAGGGGGATTATATAGGCACTGAAGCTTTCTTT. The rearrangement joins TRBV5-1 to TRBJ1-1, with 11 positions matching TRBD1. V lost 3 bases and J lost 4; bases outside the gene matches: 11. Germline CDR1 and CDR2: SGHRS and YFSETQ. The CDR3 sequence is 17 residues long.

The chain employs TRBV29-1 and TRBJ1-1; 11 nucleotides align to TRBD1. There are 13 residues in the CDR3. The germline CDR1 and CDR2 sequences are SQVTM and ANQGSEA. This CDR3 reads CSSSGQGGTEAFF. The DNA for the CDR3 is TGCAGTTCCTCGGGACAGGGGGGCACTGAAGCTTTCTTT.

The chain employs TRBV7-2 and TRBJ1-6; D not certain. CDR3 size: 15 residues. V lost 4 bases and J 9 bases, leaving 16 bases between the germline ends. CDR1 is SGHTA and CDR2 is FQGNSA in the germline V gene. CDR3 DNA: TGTGCCAGCAGCTCACGTTCTGCGATGGGTTCACCCCTCCACTTT. It yields the protein CASSSRSAMGSPLHF.